Sequencing of this T cell receptor beta chain was carried out in a study of early T cells in non-severe SARS-CoV-2 infection. Tagging with unique molecular identifiers was applied to individual cDNA molecules. TCRdb processed the 5' RACE reads anew with MiXCR; each CDR3 protein has one entry. The sample carries 28,000 or so distinct CDR3 sequences, under 4% recorded once. This clonotype was observed many times. The sequence was obtained from an adult who was a healthcare worker with PCR-confirmed SARS-CoV-2 infection or an uninfected control (not recorded which). The sequencing sample was made of whole blood.

CDR3: CASSLPQQGVTDTQYF. In nucleotides, the CDR3 is TGTGCCAGCAGCTTACCCCAGCAGGGCGTCACAGATACGCAGTATTTT. The chain carries TRBV11-1 and TRBJ2-3, with a tentative D call TRBD1 (5 bases). Germline lookup yields CDR1 SGHAT and CDR2 FQDESV (reference sequence). The germline V and J ends were trimmed by 2 bases and 2 bases, with 14 bases remaining between them. The CDR3 is 16 amino acids.